This T cell receptor beta chain was obtained from a study of blood T cell repertoires in COVID-19. TCRdb's table, derived via immunoSEQ multiplex PCR, lists solely in-frame clones and lacks some. The sample has around 120,000 clones, roughly 88% seen once. This clone appeared a single time. The CDR3 contains 11 residues. Trimming stripped 2 bases from V and 8 bases from J, with 3 bases between. Material for sequencing was peripheral blood. The receptor was derived from a man between 45 and 60 years old with acute or convalescent COVID-19. The chain employs TRBV12-3 or TRBV12-4 and TRBJ2-2; no clear D gene. The CDR3 spells CASSLSGELFF. The CDR3 region has the DNA TGTGCCAGCAGTTTATCGGGGGAGCTGTTTTTT.